These T cell receptor beta chains were read from a single sample in a study of graft-versus-host responses after intestinal transplantation. TCRdb keeps only in-frame clones here, not all; method: immunoSEQ multiplex PCR. The table has some 110,000 clones, just over 90% seen once. These receptors' antigens are unknown. The sample was unstimulated CD4+ T cells sorted from spleen or lymph node cells, taken before intestinal transplant. Receptor source: a human donor who received an intestinal transplant. Each CDR3 is given with its conserved first and last residue. The order of the fields is V gene, J gene, D gene, clone size, CDR3 length, CDR3 protein, CDR3 DNA. D genes are given only for firm matches. Some rows mark clone size as missing; the rest say once, few, many or name a class of expanded clone.

>TRBV2|TRBJ1-2|NA|few|14
CASSEGPGGYGYTF
TGTGCCAGCAGTGAAGGGCCAGGAGGCTATGGCTACACCTTC
>TRBV4-3|TRBJ2-5|NA|NA|17
CASSQDHLGSGRETQYF
TGCGCCAGCAGCCAAGATCATTTGGGCTCTGGAAGAGAGACCCAGTACTTC
>TRBV7-2|TRBJ2-1|TRBD2|NA|17
CASSPRPGGAGGNEQFF
TGTGCCAGCAGCCCCCGGCCCGGAGGAGCGGGGGGCAATGAGCAGTTCTTC
>TRBV7-3|TRBJ2-2|NA|NA|14
CASSLNRDTGELFF
TGTGCCAGCAGCTTAAACAGGGACACCGGGGAGCTGTTTTTT
>TRBV7-9|TRBJ2-1|NA|NA|15
CASRQGGANYNEQFF
TGTGCCAGCAGGCAGGGCGGGGCTAACTACAATGAGCAGTTCTTC
>TRBV5-1|TRBJ2-7|TRBD2|NA|14
CASSLVAGAYEQYF
TGCGCCAGCAGCTTGGTGGCGGGGGCCTACGAGCAGTACTTC
>TRBV6-5|TRBJ2-3|NA|NA|14
CASSYSSSTDTQYF
TGTGCCAGCAGTTACTCCAGTAGCACAGATACGCAGTATTTT
>TRBV7-8|TRBJ2-1|NA|NA|14
CASSLAGVEYEQFF
TGTGCCAGCAGCTTAGCAGGGGTGGAGTATGAGCAGTTCTTC
>TRBV5-1|TRBJ2-3|NA|NA|17
CASSLGFRGLSTDTQYF
TGCGCCAGCAGCTTGGGTTTTAGAGGCCTTAGCACAGATACGCAGTATTTT
>TRBV6-1|TRBJ1-6|NA|NA|14
CASNGGSYNSPLHF
TGTGCCAGCAATGGAGGCTCCTATAATTCACCCCTCCACTTT
>TRBV11-2|TRBJ1-3|TRBD1|NA|16
CASSPRTGRGGNTIYF
TGTGCCAGCAGCCCCCGGACAGGGCGAGGTGGGAACACCATATATTTT
>TRBV11-2|TRBJ1-1|TRBD1|NA|12
CASSLDRDDAFF
TGTGCCAGCAGCTTGGACAGGGACGACGCTTTCTTT
>TRBV2|TRBJ2-1|TRBD1|NA|16
CASSETGGNTHNEQFF
TGTGCCAGCAGTGAGACAGGGGGTAACACACACAATGAGCAGTTCTTC
>TRBV5-4|TRBJ2-5|TRBD1|NA|14
CASSKDRGQETQYF
TGTGCCAGCAGCAAGGACAGGGGGCAAGAGACCCAGTACTTC
>TRBV2|TRBJ2-5|NA|NA|14
CASGGYGLKETQYF
TGTGCCAGCGGCGGGTACGGGCTGAAAGAGACCCAGTACTTC
>TRBV19|TRBJ2-7|TRBD1|once|14
CASSTSGGWLEQYF
TGTGCCAGTAGTACCTCAGGGGGTTGGCTCGAGCAGTACTTC
>TRBV5-1|TRBJ2-3|TRBD2|NA|15
CASSLTSGGPDTQYF
TGCGCCAGCAGCTTGACTAGCGGGGGACCAGATACGCAGTATTTT
>TRBV6-5|TRBJ1-4|TRBD1|NA|15
CASSRDSATNEKLFF
TGTGCCAGCAGCCGGGACAGTGCAACTAATGAAAAACTGTTTTTT
>TRBV6-1|TRBJ1-2|NA|NA|13
CASMRGENYGYTF
TGTGCCAGCATGCGGGGCGAGAACTATGGCTACACCTTC
>TRBV10-3|TRBJ2-7|NA|NA|11
CAISGGFEQYF
TGTGCCATCAGTGGAGGGTTCGAGCAGTACTTC
>TRBV5-6|TRBJ1-5|NA|NA|13
CASSLPGNQPQHF
TGTGCCAGCAGCTTGCCAGGGAACCAGCCCCAGCATTTT
>TRBV29-1|TRBJ2-7|TRBD1|NA|11
CSGRNRGEQYF
TGCAGCGGCCGCAACAGGGGCGAGCAGTACTTC
>TRBV2|TRBJ2-7|TRBD1|NA|13
CASRGDSSYEQYF
TGTGCCAGCAGGGGGGACAGCTCCTACGAGCAGTACTTC
>TRBV7-9|TRBJ1-2|NA|NA|12
CASSSRGLGYTF
TGTGCCAGCAGCTCCCGGGGACTTGGCTACACCTTC
>TRBV4-3|TRBJ1-2|NA|NA|14
CASSQENRAFGYTF
TGCGCCAGCAGCCAAGAAAACAGGGCTTTCGGCTACACCTTC
>TRBV2|TRBJ2-7|NA|NA|12
CASSLSSYEQYF
TGTGCCAGCAGTTTGAGCTCCTACGAGCAGTACTTC